These 26 T cell receptor beta chains share one sample of origin, sequenced in a study of blood T cell repertoires in COVID-19 (dated by TCRdb to the early 2020s). The method was the immunoSEQ multiplex PCR assay. TCRdb mirrors the immuneACCESS table, restricted to in-frame sequences. Some clones are absent from its copies; in checked studies, under half trace to an unresolved V gene, and the reason for the others is unknown. This sample comprises about 62,000 clones, just under 95% of them detected only once. Together, the top ten hold 5.5% to 6% of the sample. The sequenced sample was peripheral blood. These receptors all come from a human donor in a cohort sampled during active COVID-19.

About this clone: At one end, the junction sequence differs from germline, possibly due to a read error. The CDR3 loop reads CASSLDRSTRELFF. In nucleotides, the CDR3 is TGCGCCAGCAGCTTGGACAGGTCCACCCGGGAGCTGTTTTTT. J is TRBJ2-2 and V is TRBV5-1; weak D call: TRBD1 (5 bases). Germline V gene sequence: CDR1 SGHRS, CDR2 YFSETQ. The CDR3 is 14 amino acids.

The gene calls are TRBV3-1 (or the pseudogene TRBV3-2) and TRBJ2-1; TRBD2 aligns across 13 bases. The CDR3 covers 17 residues. CDR1 and CDR2 (germline): LGHDT, YNNKEL (reference sequence). The trim removed 1 base at V and 4 bases at J, leaving 4 bases unmatched. The CDR3 loop reads CASSQARTSGGYNEQFF. CDR3 sequence (DNA): TGTGCCAGCAGCCAAGCCCGGACTAGCGGGGGATACAATGAGCAGTTCTTC.

This sequence joins TRBV4-1 and TRBJ2-5, with 11 bases aligning to TRBD2. This CDR3 is 17 amino acids long. Germline lookup yields CDR1 MGHRA and CDR2 YSYEKL. J gave up 5 bases and V 3 bases, and 11 bases lay outside the gene matches. This chain's CDR3 is CASSHSEALAGEETQYF. As DNA, the CDR3 is TGCGCCAGCAGCCATTCAGAGGCACTAGCGGGAGAGGAGACCCAGTACTTC.

This clone appeared a single time. The rearrangement links TRBV11-2 to TRBJ1-2; 10 bases map to TRBD1. The CDR3 contains 15 residues. After removal of 5 bases from V and 8 bases from J, the junction contained 11 bases not matched to a gene. Germline-derived CDR1 and CDR2 are SGHAT and FQNNGV. In DNA form, the CDR3 reads TGTGCCAGCAGCGGCTCGGGACAGGGGACGGGCGGCTACACCTTC. It is translated as CASSGSGQGTGGYTF.

J is TRBJ2-2 and V is TRBV7-2; D may be TRBD1 (6 bases). CDR1 is SGHTA, CDR2 FQGNSA, per germline. This CDR3 has 15 residues. V was cut by 1 base and J by 5 bases, with 11 bases left in between. CDR3: CASSLDRVGTGELFF. DNA of the CDR3: TGTGCCAGCAGCTTAGACAGGGTCGGGACCGGGGAGCTGTTTTTT.

This chain joins TRBV4-1 and TRBJ2-2; TRBD1 matches 11 bases. This CDR3 is built from 18 residues. CDR1 is MGHRA, CDR2 YSYEKL, per germline. Trimming removed 0 bases from V and 1 base from J; junction bases left unmatched: 4. CDR3 residues: CASSQDFGTGGNTGELFF. The CDR3 nucleotides read TGCGCCAGCAGCCAAGATTTTGGGACAGGGGGGAACACCGGGGAGCTGTTTTTT.

This clone is a singleton in its sample. The V and J genes are TRBV6-4 and TRBJ2-7, with 7 bases matching TRBD1. CDR3 size: 14 residues. The J segment lost 7 bases and the V segment lost 11 bases, leaving 17 bases of the junction unmatched. In germline, CDR1 is MRHNA, CDR2 SNTAGT. DNA for the CDR3: TGTGCCCCGGGCGGTGACAGGGAACCTCGAGAGCAGTACTTC. Translated, it gives CAPGGDREPREQYF.

The chain couples TRBV3-1 (or the pseudogene TRBV3-2) to TRBJ1-2; 8 nucleotides line up with TRBD1. J lost 2 bases, V lost 2 bases, and 1 base had no gene match. CDR1 and CDR2 from the germline V gene are LGHDT and YNNKEL (reference sequence). CDR3 size: 14 residues. The CDR3 nucleotides read TGTGCCAGCAGCCAAAGGACAGGGAACTATGGCTACACCTTC. Translated: CASSQRTGNYGYTF.

The chain recombines TRBV5-4 with TRBJ2-1, with 9 bases aligning to TRBD2. Germline CDR1 and CDR2: SGHNT and YYREEE (reference sequence). This CDR3 spans 16 amino acids. V gave up 1 base and J gave up 5 bases; unmatched junction bases: 7. CDR3 residues: CASSLQSGRTHNEQFF. CDR3 in DNA: TGTGCCAGCAGCTTGCAAAGCGGGAGGACCCACAATGAGCAGTTCTTC.

The genes are TRBV5-1 and TRBJ1-4, with unresolved D. The V end was cut by 4 bases, the J end by 0 bases, with 7 bases between. The CDR3 consists of 14 residues. Per the germline V gene, CDR1 is SGHRS and CDR2 is YFSETQ. CDR3 residues: CASSPVATNEKLFF. CDR3 DNA: TGCGCCAGCAGCCCCGTTGCAACTAATGAAAAACTGTTTTTT.

The chain combines TRBV27 with TRBJ1-2; TRBD1 might be the D (5 bases). There are 13 residues in the CDR3. V lost 6 bases to trimming and J lost 1 base, with 9 bases between them. Germline V lookup: CDR1 MNHEY, CDR2 SMNVEV (reference sequence). The CDR3 DNA is TGTGCCAGCAGCTTGGGGCTTAACTATGGCTACACCTTC. Translation gives CASSLGLNYGYTF.

This clone was seen only once. This chain links TRBV7-9 with TRBJ2-7; 10 bases are shared with TRBD2. The germline V gene has CDR1 SEHNR and CDR2 FQNEAQ (reference sequence). V lost 4 bases, J lost 5 bases, and 8 bases stayed unmatched. The CDR3 runs to 15 residues. Here the CDR3 reads CASSSQAGGPNEQYF. CDR3 nucleotides: TGTGCCAGCAGCTCCCAAGCGGGAGGGCCCAACGAGCAGTACTTC.

The gene calls are TRBV4-2 and TRBJ2-1; TRBD2 agrees at 11 bases. The CDR3 has 13 residues. The junction had 2 bases not matched to a gene; V was cut back by 4 bases and J by 9 bases. Germline CDR1 and CDR2: LGHNA and YNFKEQ. CDR3 residues: CASSPTSGIEQFF. The CDR3 DNA follows: TGTGCCAGCAGCCCGACTAGCGGGATTGAGCAGTTCTTC.

The chain has TRBV19 and TRBJ1-1; 9 positions match TRBD1. Looked up from germline, CDR1 is LNHDA and CDR2 is SQIVND (reference sequence). CDR3 size: 12 residues. With 3 bases clipped from V and 12 bases from J, the junction kept 5 bases outside the gene matches. The CDR3 here is CASSIVQGATFF. The CDR3 DNA follows: TGTGCCAGTAGTATTGTACAGGGGGCAACTTTCTTT.

This chain joins TRBV7-6 and TRBJ2-3, with a possible D match to TRBD1 (6 bases). Trimming took 4 bases from V and 0 from J, leaving 17 bases between them. The germline CDR1 and CDR2 sequences are SGHVS and FNYEAQ. The CDR3 consists of 17 residues. DNA of the CDR3: TGTGCCAGCAGCTCCGGCCCGGCCGGGACAAGCACAGATACGCAGTATTTT. It yields the protein CASSSGPAGTSTDTQYF.

A single count supports this clone. The V gene is TRBV4-1, the J gene TRBJ2-7; 12 positions agree with TRBD2. J lost 7 bases, V lost 5 bases, and 6 bases had no gene match. CDR1 MGHRA and CDR2 YSYEKL come from the germline V gene. This CDR3 is 14 amino acids long. The CDR3 is CASSETSGGLEQYF. CDR3 nucleotide sequence: TGCGCCAGCAGCGAGACTAGCGGGGGTTTAGAGCAGTACTTC.

The rearrangement joins TRBV7-8 to TRBJ2-1; 11 bases fit TRBD2. The CDR3 totals 15 residues. V lost 8 bases, J lost 8 bases, and 11 bases stayed unmatched. Germline V gene sequence: CDR1 SGHVS, CDR2 FQNEAQ. CDR3 amino acids: CASYGGLAEPDEQFF. Here the CDR3 DNA reads TGTGCCAGCTACGGGGGACTAGCGGAGCCCGATGAGCAGTTCTTC.

This chain links TRBV19 with TRBJ2-2, with 10 bases that match TRBD1. V lost 7 bases and J lost 3; bases outside the gene matches: 5. The CDR3 totals 15 residues. Germline CDR1 reads LNHDA; CDR2 reads SQIVND (reference sequence). CDR3 in DNA: TGTGCCAGTACATTCGGGACAGGGGACACCGGGGAGCTGTTTTTT. Residues: CASTFGTGDTGELFF.

The chain is built from TRBV6-1 and TRBJ1-4; D might be TRBD1 (6 bases). V dropped 2 bases and J dropped 12 bases, with 19 bases sitting between them. This CDR3 is 15 amino acids long. From germline, CDR1 is MNHNS and CDR2 SASEGT. The CDR3 is CASSELVVVGGELFF. The CDR3 bases are TGTGCCAGCAGTGAATTGGTGGTCGTAGGGGGGGAACTGTTTTTT.

The chain carries TRBV11-2 and TRBJ1-4, with 10 bases matching TRBD1. The CDR3 is made up of 18 amino acids. Trimming took 4 bases from V and 2 from J; bases not matched to a gene: 10. From germline, CDR1 is SGHAT and CDR2 FQNNGV. The CDR3 nucleotides read TGTGCCAGCAGCTCGGCCGACAGGGGGCTTGGTACTAATGAAAAACTGTTTTTT. Protein sequence: CASSSADRGLGTNEKLFF.

This clone came up a few times. The chain links TRBV28 to TRBJ1-5; weak D call: TRBD1 (5 bases). CDR3 size: 13 residues. Trimming shortened V by 11 bases and J by 3 bases, and 14 bases separated the two germline ends. From germline, CDR1 is MDHEN and CDR2 SYDVKM. The CDR3: CAGWAGPNQPQHF. In DNA form, the CDR3 reads TGTGCCGGGTGGGCAGGGCCCAATCAGCCCCAGCATTTT.

This sequence joins TRBV7-2 and TRBJ1-1; maybe TRBD1 (5 bases). Germline V gene lookup returns CDR1 SGHTA and CDR2 FQGNSA. The CDR3 is 13 amino acids. The germline V and J ends were trimmed by 5 bases and 7 bases, with 14 bases remaining between them. The CDR3 coding sequence is TGTGCCAGCAGCCCTCGGGGGGGGAGTGAAGCTTTCTTT. It translates to CASSPRGGSEAFF.

This clone was detected once. The CDR3 here is CATSLQGRDGYTF. CDR3 DNA: TGTGCCACCAGCCTACAGGGAAGGGATGGCTACACCTTC. The chain recombines TRBV15 with TRBJ1-2; TRBD1 is a possible D gene (6 bases). The CDR3 has 13 residues. Germline loops: CDR1 LNHNV, CDR2 YYDKDF (reference sequence). Trimming pared 5 bases from V and 6 bases from J, leaving 13 bases between. The full variable domain, completed using reference TRBV15 and TRBJ1-2, is DAMVIQNPRYQVTQFGKPVTLSCSQTLNHNVMYWYQQKSSQAPKLLFHYYDKDFNNEADTPDNFQSRRPNTSFCFLDIRSPGLGDTAMYLCATSLQGRDGYTFGSGTRLTVV.

This clone was detected only a few times. The chain combines TRBV7-9 with TRBJ1-5; no clear D gene. CDR3 length equals 12 residues. Trimming shortened V by 8 bases and J by 5 bases, and 10 bases separated the two germline ends. Germline V gene sequence: CDR1 SEHNR, CDR2 FQNEAQ (reference sequence). CDR3 nucleotides: TGTGCCAGCGCTCGGGAAGATCAGCCCCAGCATTTT. Translated, it gives CASAREDQPQHF.

The gene calls are TRBV7-3 and TRBJ2-3; a possible D gene is TRBD2 (5 bases). Germline V gives CDR1 SGHTA, CDR2 FQGTGA. V was shortened by 5 bases and J by 4 bases, with 10 bases between the two germline ends. The CDR3 has 13 residues. CDR3 in amino acids: CASSISVSDTQYF. CDR3 DNA sequence: TGTGCCAGCAGCATTAGCGTGTCAGATACGCAGTATTTT.

The rearrangement uses TRBV6-4 and TRBJ1-6; D is undetermined. The germline gives CDR1 MRHNA, CDR2 SNTAGT. The CDR3 totals 13 residues. Trimming cost V 3 bases and J 10 bases, with 10 bases left between them. The chain's CDR3 is CASSEEGWSPLHF. The CDR3 DNA follows: TGTGCCAGCAGTGAAGAGGGCTGGTCACCCCTCCACTTT.